Below, one TCR beta chain is given with its context. The antigen is unknown. This record comes from a study of shared clonotypes between healthy human individuals. Recent vaccinations or acute infections were absent in the healthy HIV-negative adult donors. Study-level findings and limits: Of the naive CD4 clonotypes, 4% to 5% were shared across several donors. Incomplete sequencing of sorted subsets was indicated by rarefaction despite large depth.

Several immunoSEQ 96-well plates shared each subset's DNA, each plate a replicate. Here immunoSEQ multiplex PCR was the method, and the copy in TCRdb shows in-frame clones only, minus some. There are over 850,000 clones in the sample; 70% to 80% occur only once, and 0.55% to 0.7% lies in the top ten. CDR1 and CDR2 from the germline V gene are MDHEN and SYDVKM. The CDR3 runs to 15 residues. V dropped 7 bases and J dropped 4; count of bases not matched to a gene: 11. The source of this sequence is a man younger than 35 in good health. Some clones in this sample may be carry-over from other donors' samples. The rearrangement uses TRBV28 and TRBJ1-1; 8 bases are shared with TRBD1. The sequenced sample was memory CD4+ T cells from PBMCs. Subset of the sample: CD45RA-negative fraction. In DNA, the CDR3 is TGTGCCAGCACCCGCTACGGACAGGGACGCACTGAAGCTTTCTTT. Encoded protein: CASTRYGQGRTEAFF.